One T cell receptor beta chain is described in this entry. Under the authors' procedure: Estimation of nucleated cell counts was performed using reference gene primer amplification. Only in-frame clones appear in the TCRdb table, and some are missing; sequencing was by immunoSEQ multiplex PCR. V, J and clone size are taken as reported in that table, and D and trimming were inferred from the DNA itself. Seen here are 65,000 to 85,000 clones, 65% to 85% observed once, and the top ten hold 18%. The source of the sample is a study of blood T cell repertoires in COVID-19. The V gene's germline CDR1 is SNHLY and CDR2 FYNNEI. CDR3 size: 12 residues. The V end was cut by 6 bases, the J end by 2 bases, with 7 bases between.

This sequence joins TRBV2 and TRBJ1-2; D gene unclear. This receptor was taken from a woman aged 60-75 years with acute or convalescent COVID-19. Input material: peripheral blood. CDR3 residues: CASRRENYGYTF. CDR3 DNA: TGTGCCAGCAGAAGGGAGAACTATGGCTACACCTTC.